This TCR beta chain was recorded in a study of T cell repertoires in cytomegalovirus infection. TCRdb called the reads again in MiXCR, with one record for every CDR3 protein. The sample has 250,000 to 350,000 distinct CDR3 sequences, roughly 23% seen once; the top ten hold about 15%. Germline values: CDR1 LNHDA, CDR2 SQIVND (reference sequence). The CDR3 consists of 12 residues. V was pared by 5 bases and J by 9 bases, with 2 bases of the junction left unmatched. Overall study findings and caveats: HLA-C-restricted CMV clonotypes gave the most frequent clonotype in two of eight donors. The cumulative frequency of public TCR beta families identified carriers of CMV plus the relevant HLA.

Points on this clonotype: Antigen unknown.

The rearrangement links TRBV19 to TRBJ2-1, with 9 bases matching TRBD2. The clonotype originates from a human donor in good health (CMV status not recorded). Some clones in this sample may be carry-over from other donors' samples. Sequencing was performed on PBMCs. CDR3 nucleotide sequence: TGTGCCAGTAGTCGCGGGAGGGGTGAGCAGTTCTTC. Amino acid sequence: CASSRGRGEQFF.